The 24 T cell receptor beta chains presented below share a single source sample, sequenced in a study of cytomegalovirus exposure and HLA in healthy donors. Researchers ran the PCR with 60 Vbeta and 13 Jbeta primers. The method was immunoSEQ multiplex PCR; TCRdb's version includes in-frame clones alone and lacks a portion of them. Of about 120,000 clones in the sample, roughly 9% were seen once. Sequencing was done on a sample of PBMCs. These receptors were obtained from a woman aged 40 to 49 in good health and CMV-seropositive.

This clone showed up just a few times. Germline is not matched at one junction end, which may reflect a read error. The chain combines TRBV9 with TRBJ2-7; TRBD1 might be the D (5 bases). The CDR3 contains 14 residues. Germline values: CDR1 SGDLS, CDR2 YYNGEE. In nucleotides, the CDR3 is TGTGCCAGCAGCGTAGGAAAAGGGGAATACGAGCGGTACTTC. Its protein is CASSVGKGEYERYF.

The CDR3, as DNA: TGTGCCAGCAGCTTGGTTTTCACCGGGGGCTACACCTTC. Translating gives CASSLVFTGGYTF. V gene TRBV5-4 combines with J gene TRBJ1-2; D is uncertain. The germline gives CDR1 SGHNT, CDR2 YYREEE (reference sequence). With 0 bases removed from V and 8 bases from J, the gap between germline ends came to 11 bases. This CDR3 has 13 residues.

This clone was seen a handful of times. This rearrangement joins TRBV5-1 to TRBJ2-6, with 8 bases that match TRBD1. The CDR3 spans 17 residues. The J segment lost 0 bases and the V segment lost 3 bases, leaving 5 bases of the junction unmatched. CDR1 SGHRS and CDR2 YFSETQ come from the germline V gene. The CDR3 protein is CASSWDRKPSGANVLTF. The CDR3 DNA reads TGCGCCAGCAGCTGGGACAGGAAACCCTCTGGGGCCAACGTCCTGACTTTC.

This clone was detected only a few times. Germline and junction disagree at one end, which may indicate a read error. The same CDR3 also results from other DNA sequences found in this sample. V gene TRBV11-3 combines with J gene TRBJ1-1; 7 positions match TRBD1. From germline, CDR1 is SGHNT and CDR2 YENEEA. This CDR3 spans 12 amino acids. The DNA for the CDR3 is TGTGCCAGCAGCTCCGGGGGTGAGGGGGCTTTCTTC. Protein product: CASSSGGEGAFF.

This clone was found a few times. V is TRBV16 and J is TRBJ1-5; tentative D call: TRBD1 (5 bases). The V end lost 2 bases, the J end lost 0 bases, and 11 bases lay between the germline ends. This CDR3 has 16 amino acids. Germline V gene sequence: CDR1 KGHSY, CDR2 FQNENV. CDR3 sequence: CASSQGRGYSNQPQHF. CDR3 sequence (DNA): TGTGCCAGCAGCCAAGGTAGGGGATATAGCAATCAGCCCCAGCATTTT.

Only a few counts were recorded for this clone. The V gene is TRBV5-1, the J gene TRBJ1-6; D not certain. The CDR3 extends over 15 amino acids. Per germline, CDR1 SGHRS and CDR2 YFSETQ. Deletions cut 1 base from V and 10 bases from J, with 15 bases between. DNA of the CDR3: TGCGCCAGCAGCTTGTACAGTGTTGAAAAATCACCCCTCCACTTT. This sequence encodes CASSLYSVEKSPLHF.

This clone turned up a few times. The chain links TRBV4-2 to TRBJ2-2; D gene uncertain. V was shortened by 8 bases and J by 3 bases, with 4 bases between the two germline ends. The V gene's germline CDR1 is LGHNA and CDR2 YNFKEQ. CDR3 size: 11 residues. Here the CDR3 reads CASGYTGELFF. In DNA form, the CDR3 reads TGTGCCAGCGGCTACACCGGGGAGCTGTTTTTT.

The V and J genes are TRBV19 and TRBJ1-4, with 7 bases aligning to TRBD1. Germline CDR1 is LNHDA and CDR2 is SQIVND (reference sequence). The junction had 9 bases not matched to a gene; V was cut back by 5 bases and J by 6 bases. The CDR3 covers 15 residues. CDR3 DNA: TGTGCCAGTAGTCTCGGGACAGATGAGTATGAAAAACTGTTTTTT. Its protein product is CASSLGTDEYEKLFF.

This clone was seen more than once but under ten times. This rearrangement joins TRBV18 to TRBJ1-1; no reliable D call. This CDR3 is 15 amino acids long. The germline V gene encodes CDR1 KGHSH and CDR2 LQKENI. V lost 3 bases and J 3 bases, leaving 14 bases between the germline ends. The CDR3 DNA sequence: TGTGCCAGCTCACCGGGCTCCCGGTCCCACACTGAAGCTTTCTTT. This gives the protein CASSPGSRSHTEAFF.

This clone has a handful of counts. The V and J genes are TRBV28 and TRBJ2-1; 10 positions agree with TRBD2. Trimming took 5 bases from V and 5 from J; bases not matched to a gene: 3. This CDR3 is built from 14 residues. From germline, CDR1 is MDHEN and CDR2 SYDVKM. CDR3 protein: CASSGLAEDNEQFF. The CDR3 DNA reads TGTGCCAGCAGTGGACTAGCGGAGGACAATGAGCAGTTCTTC.

The CDR3 protein is CASSLTGGLGEQYF. CDR3 nucleotide sequence: TGTGCCAGCAGTTTAACGGGGGGATTAGGCGAGCAGTACTTC. The chain has TRBV6-6 and TRBJ2-7, with 7 nucleotides matching TRBD2. Germline V gene data show CDR1 as MNHNY and CDR2 as SVGAGI (reference sequence). Trimming cost V 4 bases and J 6 bases; bases outside gene matches: 9. CDR3 length: 14 amino acids.

This clone was detected only a few times. The chain combines TRBV7-9 with TRBJ1-5, with TRBD1 as a possible D gene (6 bases). Germline V lookup: CDR1 SEHNR, CDR2 FQNEAQ (reference sequence). This CDR3 contains 16 residues. Trimming removed 6 bases at V and 2 bases at J, with 17 bases between. The DNA of the CDR3 is TGTGCCAGCAGTTATGGGGGGGCGAGGGGCAATCAGCCCCAGCATTTT. It encodes CASSYGGARGNQPQHF.

This clone has just a few counts. V and J are TRBV2 and TRBJ1-1; D unresolved. CDR1 and CDR2 (germline): SNHLY, FYNNEI. V lost 4 bases, J lost 0 bases, and 9 bases lay in between. This CDR3 is 14 amino acids long. DNA of the CDR3: TGTGCCAGCAGTGTTGGGCAGCTGAACACTGAAGCTTTCTTT. This encodes CASSVGQLNTEAFF.

The genes are TRBV6-1 and TRBJ2-7, with 8 bases lining up with TRBD1. The CDR3 runs 15 residues. J was trimmed by 7 bases and V by 6 bases; bases with no gene match: 14. Germline V gene data show CDR1 as MNHNS and CDR2 as SASEGT. This CDR3 reads CASSKLGGQAGEQYF. CDR3 bases: TGTGCCAGCAGCAAATTAGGGGGACAGGCGGGAGAGCAGTACTTC.

The rearrangement uses TRBV18 and TRBJ2-1, with D tentatively TRBD1 (6 bases). The length of the CDR3 is 15 residues. Germline CDR1 KGHSH, CDR2 LQKENI. V gave up 6 bases and J gave up 5 bases, with 17 bases separating them. Here the CDR3 reads CASSHQGPPNNEQFF. CDR3 nucleotides: TGTGCCAGCTCGCACCAGGGGCCGCCCAACAATGAGCAGTTCTTC.

This clone was counted at least ten times. The rearrangement joins TRBV6-1 to TRBJ2-7; 9 bases align to TRBD1. This CDR3 spans 17 amino acids. The V and J ends lost 4 bases and 5 bases, in that order; junction bases with no gene match: 15. Looked up from germline, CDR1 is MNHNS and CDR2 is SASEGT. As DNA, the CDR3 is TGTGCCAGCAGTGGGAGAGGGCCGGGACAGGGTTTCCACGAGCAGTACTTC. Translating gives CASSGRGPGQGFHEQYF.

This clone has just a few counts. The junction departs from the called germline gene at one end, perhaps through a read error. CDR3 in DNA: TGCGTCAGCAGCCAAGAGCGGCAGTCCTACGAGCAGTACTTC. This gives the protein CVSSQERQSYEQYF. The chain employs TRBV4-1 and TRBJ2-7, with D possibly TRBD2 on 5 matching bases. CDR1 MGHRA and CDR2 YSYEKL come from the germline V gene. CDR3 length: 14 residues.

The chain employs TRBV11-3 and TRBJ2-1; 7 bases are a match to TRBD2. The CDR3 is 14 residues long. From germline, CDR1 is SGHNT and CDR2 YENEEA. Unmatched junction bases numbered 9, after V lost 6 bases and J lost 7 bases. The chain's CDR3 is CASRSGTMRNEQFF. The CDR3 DNA reads TGTGCCAGCAGATCCGGGACTATGCGGAATGAGCAGTTCTTC. The complete variable domain, with remaining parts taken from reference TRBV11-3 and TRBJ2-1, reads EAGVVQSPRYKIIEKKQPVAFWCNPISGHNTLYWYLQNLGQGPELLIRYENEEAVDDSQLPKDRFSAERLKGVDSTLKIQPAELGDSAVYLCASRSGTMRNEQFFGPGTRLTVL.

The chain uses TRBV9 and TRBJ2-5, with D maybe TRBD2 (5 bases). There are 13 residues in the CDR3. Germline V lookup: CDR1 SGDLS, CDR2 YYNGEE. Deletions cut 4 bases from V and 2 bases from J, with 9 bases between. CDR3 sequence reads: CASSFRLQETQYF. The CDR3 DNA reads as TGTGCCAGCAGCTTTAGACTACAAGAGACCCAGTACTTC.

The genes are TRBV6-1 and TRBJ1-1; D remains unclear. Germline V gene lookup returns CDR1 MNHNS and CDR2 SASEGT. This CDR3 has 12 residues. V lost 3 bases to trimming and J lost 3 bases, with 5 bases between them. CDR3 protein: CASSDGYTEAFF. CDR3 nucleotides: TGTGCCAGCAGTGACGGGTACACTGAAGCTTTCTTT.

This clone was seen more than once but under ten times. The chain joins TRBV7-9 to TRBJ1-5; 7 positions match TRBD1. With V trimmed by 5 bases and J by 5 bases, 6 bases remained unmatched. This CDR3 has 14 residues. Germline CDR1 reads SEHNR; CDR2 reads FQNEAQ (reference sequence). CDR3 DNA: TGTGCCAGCAGCAAAGACAGGGCGGATCAGCCCCAGCATTTT. This codes for CASSKDRADQPQHF.

This clone turned up a few times. V usage is TRBV15 and J usage is TRBJ1-2, with 9 bases identical to TRBD1. Trimming at V came to 5 bases and at J to 4 bases, leaving 8 bases not matched to a gene. Germline CDR1 is LNHNV and CDR2 is YYDKDF (reference sequence). The CDR3 is made up of 15 amino acids. The CDR3 DNA reads as TGTGCCACCAGCGACTACAGGGGGCGAGGCTATGGCTACACCTTC. It codes for CATSDYRGRGYGYTF. Complete variable domain (other parts from reference TRBV15 and TRBJ1-2): DAMVIQNPRYQVTQFGKPVTLSCSQTLNHNVMYWYQQKSSQAPKLLFHYYDKDFNNEADTPDNFQSRRPNTSFCFLDIRSPGLGDTAMYLCATSDYRGRGYGYTFGSGTRLTVV.

This clone turned up a few times. This sample also contains other DNA sequences that code for the same CDR3. The chain links TRBV6-1 to TRBJ2-7, with D unresolved. V was cut by 7 bases and J by 3 bases, with 10 bases left in between. CDR1 and CDR2 (germline): MNHNS, SASEGT. The CDR3 covers 12 residues. The CDR3 spells CASTRLFYEQYF. The CDR3 DNA is TGTGCCAGCACTAGACTCTTCTACGAGCAGTACTTC.

The gene calls are TRBV5-6 and TRBJ2-1; 9 bases fit TRBD1. V lost 4 bases, J lost 9 bases, and 11 bases stayed unmatched. This CDR3 is 15 amino acids long. Germline loops: CDR1 SGHDT, CDR2 YYEEEE. CDR3 residues: CASSEMGQGLGEQFF. CDR3 nucleotide sequence: TGTGCCAGCAGCGAGATGGGACAGGGATTGGGTGAGCAGTTCTTC. The variable domain in full, with the rest retrieved from reference TRBV5-6 and TRBJ2-1, is DAGVTQSPTHLIKTRGQQVTLRCSPKSGHDTVSWYQQALGQGPQFIFQYYEEEERQRGNFPDRFSGHQFPNYSSELNVNALLLGDSALYLCASSEMGQGLGEQFFGPGTRLTVL.